This passage covers 5 T cell receptor beta chains from one sample sequenced in a study of technical replicates of blood from a handful of donors. TCRdb keeps only in-frame clones here, not all; method: immunoSEQ multiplex PCR. The sample consists of around 85,000 clones, about 95% of them appearing once. Sequenced input: T cells isolated from PBMCs. These receptors were collected from a human donor in good health.

The chain has TRBV7-6 and TRBJ2-2; D ambiguous. Germline-derived CDR1 and CDR2 are SGHVS and FNYEAQ. The CDR3 totals 15 residues. The V end was cut by 1 base, the J end by 6 bases, with 12 bases between. CDR3 coding DNA: TGTGCCAGCAGCTTAGAAACCCAGTCCTCCGGGGAGCTGTTTTTT. Translating it yields CASSLETQSSGELFF.

V is TRBV2 and J is TRBJ2-2; 9 bases are a match to TRBD1. The CDR3 is 15 residues long. The germline V gene has CDR1 SNHLY and CDR2 FYNNEI. The J segment lost 7 bases and the V segment lost 7 bases, leaving 10 bases of the junction unmatched. The CDR3 region is CASIPTTGGIGELFF. CDR3 coding DNA: TGTGCCAGCATCCCAACGACAGGGGGGATCGGGGAGCTGTTTTTT.

The sample holds one count of this clone. V and J are TRBV27 and TRBJ2-7, with D unclear. V lost 3 bases and J 2 bases, leaving 8 bases between the germline ends. Germline loops: CDR1 MNHEY, CDR2 SMNVEV (reference sequence). The CDR3 consists of 13 residues. In DNA form, the CDR3 reads TGTGCCAGCAGTTTCCACCCTACCTACGAGCAGTACTTC. This codes for CASSFHPTYEQYF.

J is TRBJ2-2 and V is TRBV9; 9 bases align to TRBD1. After removal of 2 bases from V and 6 bases from J, the junction contained 8 bases not matched to a gene. CDR1 and CDR2 (germline): SGDLS, YYNGEE. CDR3 size: 16 residues. This chain's CDR3 is CASSVGQGEIAGELFF. CDR3 DNA sequence: TGTGCCAGCAGCGTGGGACAGGGTGAAATTGCCGGGGAGCTGTTTTTT.

The rearrangement joins TRBV5-1 to TRBJ2-1, with D hard to call. The CDR3 is made up of 15 amino acids. Germline assignment: CDR1 SGHRS and CDR2 YFSETQ. Trimming took off 0 bases at V and 2 bases at J, with 9 bases between the two ends. CDR3 coding DNA: TGCGCCAGCAGCTTGGGGGCGCTTACCTACAATGAGCAGTTCTTC. Residues: CASSLGALTYNEQFF.